This T cell receptor (beta chain) emerged from a study of T-cell memory formation after mild COVID-19 (dated by TCRdb to the early 2020s). In terms of the full investigation: TCR sequence clusters from the two donors were largely donor specific. In a couple of donors, T-cell clones that expanded and contracted after mild COVID-19 were followed by sequencing TCRalpha and TCRbeta repertoires longitudinally. The cohort comprised two young, previously healthy adult volunteers, one female and one male.

CDR3 length: 17 amino acids, cysteine to phenylalanine. Only the CDR3 part of the read is kept: 51 bases, read in frame from the first base. According to the germline V gene, CDR1 reads SGHDT and CDR2 reads YYEEEE. V loses 1 base at its end and J loses 5 bases; junction bases beyond the gene matches: 11. The sample was run on an Illumina NovaSeq 6000. TCRalpha and TCRbeta cDNA libraries were built by 5'RACE with constant-segment primers, adding sample barcodes and unique molecular identifiers. RNA was extracted from every sample with Trizol reagent. Libraries were amplified in two PCR steps, with a second sample barcode and Illumina TruSeq adapters added in the second step. Sequencing of libraries was performed on an Illumina NovaSeq with 2 x 150 bp paired-end reads. Per the source publication's procedure: Reads were demultiplexed and collapsed into UMI-guided consensus sequences with migec v1.2.7. Using mixcr v2.1.11, UMI consensuses were aligned to TRA and TRB V and J templates and then assembled into clonotypes. A clonotype was counted as expanded or contracted only when both edgeR and NoisET called the clonotype significant, with the noise models trained on biological replicates. For edgeR calls, the thresholds were a false discovery rate-adjusted p below 0.01 and a log2 fold-change of 1. As an exploratory analysis of dynamics, max-normalized trajectories of the 1000 most abundant clonotypes were examined by PCA with hierarchical clustering. Separately sequenced CD4+ and CD8+ repertoires were used to assign the CD4 or CD8 phenotype of responding clones. TCRdb itself trimmed the public reads at Q25 with fastp, ran MiXCR and retained productive beta chains. CDR3 protein sequences are deduplicated, and each keeps its most common genes and DNA. The V and J calls were not made by the authors but by TCRdb's processing. This sample comprises approximately 250,000 distinct CDR3 sequences, about 16% of them detected only once. The leading ten clones occupy 2% to 2.5% of the sample.

Ficoll-Paque density gradient centrifugation was used to isolate PBMCs. This clonotype has a single count. Its antigen remains unidentified. There are no base qualities to consult, and no much larger clone falls within one base. A single read counts as weak evidence. Beyond this particular receptor, the publication reports: The second-wave clones that peaked on day 37 were not confirmed to be SARS-CoV-2 specific. Clones that contracted from day 15 to 85 showed balanced CD4/CD8 phenotypes, whereas a second wave of clones that expanded from day 15 to 37 leaned towards CD4+. The detection of some responding clones in pre-infection memory suggests that pre-existing cross-reactive memory T cells joined the SARS-CoV-2 response. Contracting CD4+ clones were found mainly in CM and EM memory subsets, while CD8+ clones were enriched in EMRA. Only a couple of mild cases were covered by the study, and larger cohorts that include severe cases with pre-infection samples were considered necessary.

Sequencing input: PBMCs or a T cell subset sorted from them (not recorded which). This TCR derives from an adult woman who had mild COVID-19 (a few samples of this study predate the infection). The sample titles of this study are shuffled in the database, so cell type and time point are left out; the donor was told from shared clones. The chain couples TRBV5-6 to TRBJ2-1; 8 bases in between match TRBD2. CDR3 sequence: CASSLMLSGLGDNEQFF. The DNA reads as follows: TGTGCCAGCAGCTTGATGCTATCGGGACTAGGGGACAATGAGCAGTTCTTC.